This paragraph covers one TCR beta chain sequence. The sample is drawn from a study of T cells after yellow fever vaccination. V trimming: 7 bases; J trimming: 7 bases; junction bases outside the gene matches: 15. Germline-derived CDR1 and CDR2 are SNHLY and FYNNEI. There are 15 residues in the CDR3. For TCR, cDNA came from 5'RACE template switching, which added a universal primer site and UMIs. TCRdb processed the 5' RACE reads anew with MiXCR; each CDR3 protein has one entry. The data hold about 340,000 distinct CDR3 sequences, with about an eighth observed a single time. The TCR originated in a young man who received the YFV17D yellow fever vaccine. The sample was CD4+ T cells sorted from PBMCs, taken 15 days after the yellow fever booster vaccination. The chain combines TRBV2 with TRBJ1-2; 7 bases are shared with TRBD1. The CDR3 nucleotides are TGTGCCAGCACCCTGAAAAGTAGGGGGCAGGGTGGCTACACCTTC. Protein: CASTLKSRGQGGYTF.